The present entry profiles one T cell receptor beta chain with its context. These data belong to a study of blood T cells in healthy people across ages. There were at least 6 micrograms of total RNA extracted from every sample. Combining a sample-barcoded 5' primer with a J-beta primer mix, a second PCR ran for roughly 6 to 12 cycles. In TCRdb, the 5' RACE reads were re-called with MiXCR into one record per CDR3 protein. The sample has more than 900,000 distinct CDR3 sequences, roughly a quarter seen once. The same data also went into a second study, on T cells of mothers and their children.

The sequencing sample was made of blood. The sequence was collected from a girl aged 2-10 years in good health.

The CDR3 spells CASSYPIAGLDDEQFF. CDR3 bases: TGTGCCAGCAGTTATCCCATAGCGGGATTAGACGATGAGCAGTTCTTC. The chain couples TRBV28 to TRBJ2-5, with 8 bases lining up with TRBD2. Near its end, the DNA agrees better with TRBJ2-1, so the J call may be wrong. The CDR3 is 16 residues long. Germline V CDR1 and CDR2: MDHEN, SYDVKM.